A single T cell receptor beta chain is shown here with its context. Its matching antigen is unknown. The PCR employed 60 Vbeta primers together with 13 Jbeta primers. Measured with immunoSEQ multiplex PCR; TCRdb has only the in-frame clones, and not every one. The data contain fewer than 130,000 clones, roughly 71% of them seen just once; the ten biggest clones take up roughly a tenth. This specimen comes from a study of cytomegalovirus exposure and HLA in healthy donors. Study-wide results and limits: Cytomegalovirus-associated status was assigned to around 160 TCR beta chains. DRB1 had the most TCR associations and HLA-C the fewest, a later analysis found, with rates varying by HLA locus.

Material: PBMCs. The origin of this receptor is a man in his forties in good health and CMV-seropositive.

CDR3 DNA: TGTGCCTGGAGTCGGAGTTGGCGTGAGACCCAGTACTTC. Its translation: CAWSRSWRETQYF. This chain connects TRBV30 to TRBJ2-5; D unclear. The CDR3 runs 13 residues. Trimming stripped 2 bases from V and 5 bases from J, with 12 bases between. The germline V gene has CDR1 GTSNPN and CDR2 SVGIG (reference sequence).